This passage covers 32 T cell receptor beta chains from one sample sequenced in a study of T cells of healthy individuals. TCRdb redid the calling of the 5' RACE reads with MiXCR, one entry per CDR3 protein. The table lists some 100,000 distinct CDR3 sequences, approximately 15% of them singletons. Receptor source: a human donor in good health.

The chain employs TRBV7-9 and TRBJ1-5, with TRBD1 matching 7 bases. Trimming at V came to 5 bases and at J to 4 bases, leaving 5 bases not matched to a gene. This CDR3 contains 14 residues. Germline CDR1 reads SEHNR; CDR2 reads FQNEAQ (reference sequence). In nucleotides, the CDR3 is TGTGCCAGCAGCACGACAGGGCTTAATCAGCCCCAGCATTTT. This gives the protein CASSTTGLNQPQHF.

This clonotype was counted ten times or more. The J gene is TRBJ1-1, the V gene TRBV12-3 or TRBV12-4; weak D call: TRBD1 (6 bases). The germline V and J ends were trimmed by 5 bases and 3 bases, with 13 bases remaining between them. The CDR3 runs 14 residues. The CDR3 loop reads CASSATRGYTEAFF. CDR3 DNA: TGTGCCAGCAGTGCCACCAGGGGATACACTGAAGCTTTCTTT.

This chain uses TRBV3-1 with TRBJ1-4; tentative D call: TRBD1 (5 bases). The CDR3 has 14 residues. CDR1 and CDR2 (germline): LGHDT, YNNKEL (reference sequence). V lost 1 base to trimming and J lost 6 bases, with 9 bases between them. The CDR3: CASSQGTLDEKLFF. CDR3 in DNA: TGTGCCAGCAGCCAAGGGACACTCGATGAAAAACTGTTTTTT. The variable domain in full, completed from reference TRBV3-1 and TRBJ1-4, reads DTAVSQTPKYLVTQMGNDKSIKCEQNLGHDTMYWYKQDSKKFLKIMFSYNNKELIINETVPNRFSPKSPDKAHLNLHINSLELGDSAVYFCASSQGTLDEKLFFGSGTQLSVL.

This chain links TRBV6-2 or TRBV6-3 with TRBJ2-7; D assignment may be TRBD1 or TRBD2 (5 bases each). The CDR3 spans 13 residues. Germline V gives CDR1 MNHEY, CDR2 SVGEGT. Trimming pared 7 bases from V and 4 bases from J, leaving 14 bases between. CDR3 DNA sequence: TGTGCCAGCACCCCCCGGGACCCTTACGAGCAGTACTTC. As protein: CASTPRDPYEQYF.

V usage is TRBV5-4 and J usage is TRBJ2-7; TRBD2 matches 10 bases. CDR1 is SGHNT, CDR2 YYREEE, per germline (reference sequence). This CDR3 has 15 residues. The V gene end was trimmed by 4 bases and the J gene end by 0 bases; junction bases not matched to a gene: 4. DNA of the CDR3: TGTGCCAGCAGCGGCGGACTAGCGGACTCCTACGAGCAGTACTTC. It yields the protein CASSGGLADSYEQYF.

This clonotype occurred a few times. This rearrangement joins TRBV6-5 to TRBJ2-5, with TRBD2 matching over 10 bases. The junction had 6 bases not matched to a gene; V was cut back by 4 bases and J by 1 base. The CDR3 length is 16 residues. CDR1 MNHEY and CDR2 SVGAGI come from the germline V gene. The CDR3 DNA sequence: TGTGCCAGCAGTTTTACTAGCGGGGTCACCCAAGAGACCCAGTACTTC. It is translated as CASSFTSGVTQETQYF.

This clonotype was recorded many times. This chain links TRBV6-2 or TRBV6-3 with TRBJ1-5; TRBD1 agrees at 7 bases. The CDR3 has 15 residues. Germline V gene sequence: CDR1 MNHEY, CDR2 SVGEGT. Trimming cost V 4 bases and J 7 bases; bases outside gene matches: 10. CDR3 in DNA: TGTGCCAGCAGTTTTCCAGGGGGGATGGGCCAGCCCCAGCATTTT. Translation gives CASSFPGGMGQPQHF.

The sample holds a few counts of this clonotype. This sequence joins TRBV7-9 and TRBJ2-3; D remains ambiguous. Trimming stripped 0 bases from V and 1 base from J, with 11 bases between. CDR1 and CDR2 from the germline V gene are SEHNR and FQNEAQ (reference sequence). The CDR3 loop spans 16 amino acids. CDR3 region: CASSLALSRGTDTQYF. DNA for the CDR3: TGTGCCAGCAGCTTAGCGCTCAGCCGGGGCACAGATACGCAGTATTTT.

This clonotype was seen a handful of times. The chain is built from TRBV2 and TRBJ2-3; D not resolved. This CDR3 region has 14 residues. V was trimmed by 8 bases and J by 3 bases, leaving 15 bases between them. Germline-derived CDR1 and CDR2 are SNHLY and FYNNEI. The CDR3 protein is CASRPSEKTDTQYF. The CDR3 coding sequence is TGTGCCAGCCGTCCATCGGAAAAGACAGATACGCAGTATTTT. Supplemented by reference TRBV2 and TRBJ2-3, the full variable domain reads EPEVTQTPSHQVTQMGQEVILRCVPISNHLYFYWYRQILGQKVEFLVSFYNNEISEKSEIFDDQFSVERPDGSNFTLKIRSTKLEDSAMYFCASRPSEKTDTQYFGPGTRLTVL.

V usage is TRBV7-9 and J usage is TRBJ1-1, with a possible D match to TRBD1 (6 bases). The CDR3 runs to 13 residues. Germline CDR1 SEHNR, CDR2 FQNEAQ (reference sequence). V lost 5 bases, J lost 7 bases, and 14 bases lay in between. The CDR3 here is CASSPQTGGEAFF. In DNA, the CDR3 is TGTGCCAGCAGCCCGCAGACAGGCGGTGAAGCTTTCTTT.

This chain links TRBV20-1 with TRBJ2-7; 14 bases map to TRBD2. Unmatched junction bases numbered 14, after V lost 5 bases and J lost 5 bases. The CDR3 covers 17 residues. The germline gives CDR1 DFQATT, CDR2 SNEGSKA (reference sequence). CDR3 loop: CSAARSGLAGGYHEQYF. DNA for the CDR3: TGCAGTGCTGCACGATCCGGACTAGCGGGAGGCTACCACGAGCAGTACTTC.

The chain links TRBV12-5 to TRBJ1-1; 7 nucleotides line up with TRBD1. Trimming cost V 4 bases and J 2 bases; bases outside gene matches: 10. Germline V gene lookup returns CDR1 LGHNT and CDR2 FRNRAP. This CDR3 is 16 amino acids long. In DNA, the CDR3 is TGTGCTAGTGGTTCGATCGACAGGGCCGGCAACACTGAAGCTTTCTTT. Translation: CASGSIDRAGNTEAFF. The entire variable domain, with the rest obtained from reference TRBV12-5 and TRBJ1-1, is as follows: DARVTQTPRHKVTEMGQEVTMRCQPILGHNTVFWYRQTMMQGLELLAYFRNRAPLDDSGMPKDRFSAEMPDATLATLKIQPSEPRDSAVYFCASGSIDRAGNTEAFFGQGTRLTVV.

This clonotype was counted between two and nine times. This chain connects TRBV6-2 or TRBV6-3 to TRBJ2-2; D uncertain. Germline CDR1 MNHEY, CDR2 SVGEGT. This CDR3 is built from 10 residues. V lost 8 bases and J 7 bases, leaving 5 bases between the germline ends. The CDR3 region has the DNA TGTGCCAGCCGGAGCGGGGAGCTGTTTTTT. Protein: CASRSGELFF.

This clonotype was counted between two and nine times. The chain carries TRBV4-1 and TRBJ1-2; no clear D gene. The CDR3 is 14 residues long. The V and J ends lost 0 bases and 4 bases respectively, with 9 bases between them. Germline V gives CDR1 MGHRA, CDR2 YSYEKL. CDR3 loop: CASSQDRSPYGYTF. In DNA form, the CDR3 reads TGCGCCAGCAGCCAAGACCGGTCCCCCTATGGCTACACCTTC.

The CDR3 loop is CASSPGLRGNQPQHF. DNA of the CDR3: TGTGCCAGCAGCCCCGGACTGAGAGGGAATCAGCCCCAGCATTTT. The genes are TRBV28 and TRBJ1-5; no firm D call. The germline CDR1 and CDR2 sequences are MDHEN and SYDVKM. This CDR3 is 15 amino acids long. The germline V and J ends were trimmed by 6 bases and 4 bases, with 16 bases remaining between them.

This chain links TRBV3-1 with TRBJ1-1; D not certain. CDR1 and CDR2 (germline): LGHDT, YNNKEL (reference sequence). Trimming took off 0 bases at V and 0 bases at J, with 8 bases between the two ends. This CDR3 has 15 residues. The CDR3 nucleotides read TGTGCCAGCAGCCAAGAGCCAAGTATGAACACTGAAGCTTTCTTT. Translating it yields CASSQEPSMNTEAFF.

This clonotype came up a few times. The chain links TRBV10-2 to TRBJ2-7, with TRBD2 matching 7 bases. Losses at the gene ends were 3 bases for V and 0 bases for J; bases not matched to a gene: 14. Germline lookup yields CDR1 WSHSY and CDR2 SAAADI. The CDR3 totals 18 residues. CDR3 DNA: TGCGCCAGCAGTGAAGCGGGACTTACGACAAGGGGCTCCTACGAGCAGTACTTC. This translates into CASSEAGLTTRGSYEQYF.

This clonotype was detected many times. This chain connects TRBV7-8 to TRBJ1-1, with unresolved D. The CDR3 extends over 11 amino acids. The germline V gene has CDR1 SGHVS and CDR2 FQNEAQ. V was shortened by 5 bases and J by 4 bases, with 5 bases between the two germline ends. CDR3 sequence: CASSQATEAFF. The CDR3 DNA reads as TGTGCCAGCAGCCAGGCCACTGAAGCTTTCTTT.

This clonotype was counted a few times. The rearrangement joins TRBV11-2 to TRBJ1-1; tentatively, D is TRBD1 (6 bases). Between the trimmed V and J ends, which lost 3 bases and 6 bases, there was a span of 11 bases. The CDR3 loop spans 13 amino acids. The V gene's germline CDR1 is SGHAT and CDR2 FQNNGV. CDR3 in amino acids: CASSFSNRAEAFF. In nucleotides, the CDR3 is TGTGCCAGCAGCTTTTCAAACAGGGCTGAAGCTTTCTTT.

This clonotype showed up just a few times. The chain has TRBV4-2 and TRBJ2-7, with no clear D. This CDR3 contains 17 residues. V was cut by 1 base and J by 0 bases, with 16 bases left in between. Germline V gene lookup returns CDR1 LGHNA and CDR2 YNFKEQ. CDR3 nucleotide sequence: TGTGCCAGCAGCCAAGCCCAGAGCCGGGCCGTCTCCTACGAGCAGTACTTC. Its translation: CASSQAQSRAVSYEQYF.

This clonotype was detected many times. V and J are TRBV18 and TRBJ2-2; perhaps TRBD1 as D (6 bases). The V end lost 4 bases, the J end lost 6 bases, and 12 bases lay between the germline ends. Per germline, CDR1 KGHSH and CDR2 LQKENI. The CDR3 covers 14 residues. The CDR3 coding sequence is TGTGCCAGCTCACGAATACAGGGTCCCGGGGAGCTGTTTTTT. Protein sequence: CASSRIQGPGELFF. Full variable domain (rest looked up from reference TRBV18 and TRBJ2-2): NAGVMQNPRHLVRRRGQEARLRCSPMKGHSHVYWYRQLPEEGLKFMVYLQKENIIDESGMPKERFSAEFPKEGPSILRIQQVVRGDSAAYFCASSRIQGPGELFFGEGSRLTVL.

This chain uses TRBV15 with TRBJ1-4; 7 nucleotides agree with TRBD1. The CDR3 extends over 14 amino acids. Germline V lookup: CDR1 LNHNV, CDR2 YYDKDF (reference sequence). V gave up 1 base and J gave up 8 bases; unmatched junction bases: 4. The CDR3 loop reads CATSRVRQGEKLFF. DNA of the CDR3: TGTGCCACCAGCAGAGTCCGACAGGGAGAAAAACTGTTTTTT. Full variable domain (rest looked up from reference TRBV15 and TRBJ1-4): DAMVIQNPRYQVTQFGKPVTLSCSQTLNHNVMYWYQQKSSQAPKLLFHYYDKDFNNEADTPDNFQSRRPNTSFCFLDIRSPGLGDTAMYLCATSRVRQGEKLFFGSGTQLSVL.

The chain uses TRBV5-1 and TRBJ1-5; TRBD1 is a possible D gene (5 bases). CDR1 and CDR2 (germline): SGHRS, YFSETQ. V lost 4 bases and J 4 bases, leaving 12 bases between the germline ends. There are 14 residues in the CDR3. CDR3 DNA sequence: TGCGCCAGCAGCCGAGACAGCCTAAATCAGCCCCAGCATTTT. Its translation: CASSRDSLNQPQHF.

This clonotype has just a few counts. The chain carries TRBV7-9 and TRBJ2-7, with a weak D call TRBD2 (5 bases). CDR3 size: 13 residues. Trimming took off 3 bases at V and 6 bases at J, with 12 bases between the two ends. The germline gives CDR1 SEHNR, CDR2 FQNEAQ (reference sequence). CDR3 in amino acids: CASSLPGFAEQYF. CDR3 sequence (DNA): TGTGCCAGCAGCTTGCCGGGGTTCGCCGAGCAGTACTTC. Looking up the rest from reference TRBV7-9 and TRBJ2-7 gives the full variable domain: DTGVSQNPRHKITKRGQNVTFRCDPISEHNRLYWYRQTLGQGPEFLTYFQNEAQLEKSRLLSDRFSAERPKGSFSTLEIQRTEQGDSAMYLCASSLPGFAEQYFGPGTRLTVT.

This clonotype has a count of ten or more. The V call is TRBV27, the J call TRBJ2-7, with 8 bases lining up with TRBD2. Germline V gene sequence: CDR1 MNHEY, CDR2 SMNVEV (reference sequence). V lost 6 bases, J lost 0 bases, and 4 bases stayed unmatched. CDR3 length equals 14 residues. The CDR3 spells CASSSSGFSYEQYF. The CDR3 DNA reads TGTGCCAGCAGCTCTAGCGGGTTCTCCTACGAGCAGTACTTC.

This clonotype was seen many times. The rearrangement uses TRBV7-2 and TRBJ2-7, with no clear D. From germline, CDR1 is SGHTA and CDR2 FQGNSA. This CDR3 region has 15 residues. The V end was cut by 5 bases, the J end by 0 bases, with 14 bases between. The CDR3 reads CASSPASFSSYEQYF. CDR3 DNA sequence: TGTGCCAGCAGCCCCGCTAGTTTTAGCTCCTACGAGCAGTACTTC.

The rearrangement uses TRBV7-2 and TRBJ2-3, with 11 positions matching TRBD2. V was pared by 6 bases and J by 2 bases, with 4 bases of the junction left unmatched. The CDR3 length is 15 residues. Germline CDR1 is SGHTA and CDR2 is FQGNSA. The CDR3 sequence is CASRLAGVHTDTQYF. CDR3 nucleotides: TGTGCCAGCAGACTAGCGGGGGTCCACACAGATACGCAGTATTTT.

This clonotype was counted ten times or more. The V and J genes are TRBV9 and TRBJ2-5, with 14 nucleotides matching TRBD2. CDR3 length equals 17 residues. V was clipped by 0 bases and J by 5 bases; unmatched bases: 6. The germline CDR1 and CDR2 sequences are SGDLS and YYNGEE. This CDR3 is CASSVVGLAGVGETQYF. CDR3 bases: TGTGCCAGCAGCGTAGTGGGACTAGCGGGAGTCGGGGAGACCCAGTACTTC.

CDR3 in amino acids: CSAPRGVGNQPQHF. The DNA for the CDR3 is TGCAGTGCTCCGCGCGGGGTCGGCAATCAGCCCCAGCATTTT. The J gene is TRBJ1-5, the V gene TRBV20-1; D unresolved. The CDR3 totals 14 residues. The germline CDR1 and CDR2 sequences are DFQATT and SNEGSKA (reference sequence). Trimming cost V 5 bases and J 2 bases, with 13 bases left between them.

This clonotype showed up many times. The CDR3 DNA follows: TGCAGTGCTAGCCCTCCTGGGGGCCGGCGGGAGCAGTTCTTC. Protein sequence: CSASPPGGRREQFF. The chain uses TRBV20-1 and TRBJ2-1, with a weak D call TRBD1 (6 bases). The germline gives CDR1 DFQATT, CDR2 SNEGSKA (reference sequence). The CDR3 extends over 14 amino acids. V was clipped by 3 bases and J by 10 bases, with 19 bases between them.

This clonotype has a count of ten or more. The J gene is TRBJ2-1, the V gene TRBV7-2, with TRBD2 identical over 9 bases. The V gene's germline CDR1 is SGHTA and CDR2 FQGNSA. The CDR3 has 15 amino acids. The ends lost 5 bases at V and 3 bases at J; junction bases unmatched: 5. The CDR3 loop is CASSPLAGLYNEQFF. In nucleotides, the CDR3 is TGTGCCAGCAGCCCTCTAGCGGGACTCTACAATGAGCAGTTCTTC. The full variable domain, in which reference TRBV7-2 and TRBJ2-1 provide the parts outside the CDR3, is GAGVSQSPSNKVTEKGKDVELRCDPISGHTALYWYRQSLGQGLEFLIYFQGNSAPDKSGLPSDRFSAERTGGSVSTLTIQRTQQEDSAVYLCASSPLAGLYNEQFFGPGTRLTVL.

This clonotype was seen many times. DNA for the CDR3: TGCGCCAGCAGCCAAGATATGAGGACAGCAGGAGATACGCAGTATTTT. Amino acids: CASSQDMRTAGDTQYF. V usage is TRBV4-3 and J usage is TRBJ2-3; weak D call: TRBD1 (6 bases). The V gene lost 0 bases and the J gene lost 5 bases, with 15 bases spanning the gap. The germline CDR1 and CDR2 sequences are LGHNA and YSLEER. The CDR3 has 16 residues.